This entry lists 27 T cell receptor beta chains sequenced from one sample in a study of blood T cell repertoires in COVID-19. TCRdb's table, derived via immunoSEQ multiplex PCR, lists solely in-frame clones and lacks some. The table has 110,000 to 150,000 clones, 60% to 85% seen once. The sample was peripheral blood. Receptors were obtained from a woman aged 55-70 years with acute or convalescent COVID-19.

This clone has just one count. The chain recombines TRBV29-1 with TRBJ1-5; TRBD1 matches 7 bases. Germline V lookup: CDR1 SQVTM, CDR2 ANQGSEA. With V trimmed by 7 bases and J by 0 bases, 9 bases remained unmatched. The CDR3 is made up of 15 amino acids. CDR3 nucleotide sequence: TGCAGCGAAAGGGACAGACTTTATAGCAATCAGCCCCAGCATTTT. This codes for CSERDRLYSNQPQHF.

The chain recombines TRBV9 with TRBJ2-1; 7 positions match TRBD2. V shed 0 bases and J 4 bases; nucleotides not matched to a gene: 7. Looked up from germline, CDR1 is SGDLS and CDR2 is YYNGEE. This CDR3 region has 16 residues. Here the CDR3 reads CASSVEDSGRYNEQFF. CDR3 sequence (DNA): TGTGCCAGCAGCGTAGAGGATAGCGGGCGTTACAATGAGCAGTTCTTC.

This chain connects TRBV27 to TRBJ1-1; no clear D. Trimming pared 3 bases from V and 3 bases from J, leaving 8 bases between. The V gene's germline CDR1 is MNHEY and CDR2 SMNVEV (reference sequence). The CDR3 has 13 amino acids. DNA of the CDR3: TGTGCCAGCAGTTTGAGTTTATACACTGAAGCTTTCTTT. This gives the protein CASSLSLYTEAFF.

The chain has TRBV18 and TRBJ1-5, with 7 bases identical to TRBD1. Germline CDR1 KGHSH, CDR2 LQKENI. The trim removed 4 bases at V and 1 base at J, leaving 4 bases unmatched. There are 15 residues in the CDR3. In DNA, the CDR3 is TGTGCCAGCTCACACACGGACAGGAGCAATCAGCCCCAGCATTTT. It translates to CASSHTDRSNQPQHF.

The CDR3 region is CASSFFLAGRTGELFF. CDR3 in DNA: TGTGCCAGCAGTTTCTTCTTAGCGGGACGGACCGGGGAGCTGTTTTTT. The chain is built from TRBV28 and TRBJ2-2; the match to TRBD2 covers 8 bases. The CDR3 sequence is 16 residues long. Germline lookup yields CDR1 MDHEN and CDR2 SYDVKM. V lost 3 bases and J lost 5; bases outside the gene matches: 8.

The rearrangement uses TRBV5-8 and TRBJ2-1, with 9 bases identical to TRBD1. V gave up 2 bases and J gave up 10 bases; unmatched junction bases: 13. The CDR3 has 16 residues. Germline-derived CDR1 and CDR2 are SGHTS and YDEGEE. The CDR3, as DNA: TGTGCCAGCAGCTTTGGGACAGGGCCGCCTAGTTTAGAGCAGTTCTTC. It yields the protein CASSFGTGPPSLEQFF.

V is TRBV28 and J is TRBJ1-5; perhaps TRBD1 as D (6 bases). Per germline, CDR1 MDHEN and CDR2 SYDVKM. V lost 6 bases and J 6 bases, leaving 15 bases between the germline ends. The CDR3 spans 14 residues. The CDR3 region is CASRPGQVLQPQHF. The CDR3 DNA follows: TGTGCCAGCAGACCGGGACAAGTCCTTCAGCCCCAGCATTTT. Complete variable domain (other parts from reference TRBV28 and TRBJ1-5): DVKVTQSSRYLVKRTGEKVFLECVQDMDHENMFWYRQDPGLGLRLIYFSYDVKMKEKGDIPEGYSVSREKKERFSLILESASTNQTSMYLCASRPGQVLQPQHFGDGTRLSIL.

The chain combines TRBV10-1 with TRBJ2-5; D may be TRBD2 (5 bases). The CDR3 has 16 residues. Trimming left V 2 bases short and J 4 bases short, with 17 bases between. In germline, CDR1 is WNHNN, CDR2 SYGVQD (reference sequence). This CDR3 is CASSEAKAGLLETQYF. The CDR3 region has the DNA TGCGCCAGCAGTGAGGCCAAAGCAGGACTCCTAGAGACCCAGTACTTC.

CDR3 sequence: CAWILAGGAFGEQFF. The DNA of the CDR3 is TGTGCCTGGATACTAGCGGGAGGGGCCTTCGGTGAGCAGTTCTTC. The rearrangement links TRBV30 to TRBJ2-1, with 13 bases lining up with TRBD2. This CDR3 is built from 15 residues. With V trimmed by 4 bases and J by 9 bases, 9 bases remained unmatched. From germline, CDR1 is GTSNPN and CDR2 SVGIG (reference sequence).

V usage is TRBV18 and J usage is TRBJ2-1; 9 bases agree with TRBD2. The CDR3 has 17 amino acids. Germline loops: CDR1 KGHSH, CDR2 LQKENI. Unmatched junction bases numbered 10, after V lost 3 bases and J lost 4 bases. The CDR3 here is CASSPYFLAGPYNEQFF. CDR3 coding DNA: TGTGCCAGCTCACCGTATTTCCTAGCGGGGCCATACAATGAGCAGTTCTTC.

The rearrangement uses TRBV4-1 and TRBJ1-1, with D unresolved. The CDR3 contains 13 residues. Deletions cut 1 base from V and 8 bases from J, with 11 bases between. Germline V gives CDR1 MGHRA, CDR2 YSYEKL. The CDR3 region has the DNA TGCGCCAGCAGCCAAGTGGAACAGCCCGAAGCTTTCTTT. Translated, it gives CASSQVEQPEAFF.

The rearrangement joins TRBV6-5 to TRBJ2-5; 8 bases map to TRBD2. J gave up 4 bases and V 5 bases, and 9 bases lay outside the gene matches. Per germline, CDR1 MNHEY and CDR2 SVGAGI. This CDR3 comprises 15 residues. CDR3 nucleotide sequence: TGTGCCAGCAGTCGACTAGCGAAGTCCAGAGAGACCCAGTACTTC. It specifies CASSRLAKSRETQYF.

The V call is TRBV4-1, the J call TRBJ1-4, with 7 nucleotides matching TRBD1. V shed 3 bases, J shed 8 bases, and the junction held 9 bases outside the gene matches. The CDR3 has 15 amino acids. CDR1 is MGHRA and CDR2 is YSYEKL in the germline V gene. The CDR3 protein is CASSHAGQAEEKLFF. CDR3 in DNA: TGCGCCAGCAGCCATGCTGGACAGGCGGAAGAAAAACTGTTTTTT.

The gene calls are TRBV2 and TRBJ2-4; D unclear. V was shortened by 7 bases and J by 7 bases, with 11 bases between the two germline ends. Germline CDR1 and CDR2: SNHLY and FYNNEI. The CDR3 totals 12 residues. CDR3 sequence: CASIGFWNIQYF. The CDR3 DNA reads TGTGCCAGCATCGGGTTCTGGAACATTCAGTACTTC.

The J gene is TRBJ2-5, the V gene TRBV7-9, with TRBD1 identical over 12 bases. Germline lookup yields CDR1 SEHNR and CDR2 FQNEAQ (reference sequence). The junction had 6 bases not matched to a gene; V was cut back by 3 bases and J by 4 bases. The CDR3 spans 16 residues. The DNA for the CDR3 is TGTGCCAGCAGCTTCACCGGGACAGGGGGCCGAGAGACCCAGTACTTC. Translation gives CASSFTGTGGRETQYF.

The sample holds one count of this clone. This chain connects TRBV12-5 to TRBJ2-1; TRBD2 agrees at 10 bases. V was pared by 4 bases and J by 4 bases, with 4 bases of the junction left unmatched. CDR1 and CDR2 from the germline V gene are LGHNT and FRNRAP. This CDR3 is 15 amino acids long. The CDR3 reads CASGSRGLAYNEQFF. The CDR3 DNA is TGTGCTAGTGGTTCCCGGGGACTAGCGTACAATGAGCAGTTCTTC.

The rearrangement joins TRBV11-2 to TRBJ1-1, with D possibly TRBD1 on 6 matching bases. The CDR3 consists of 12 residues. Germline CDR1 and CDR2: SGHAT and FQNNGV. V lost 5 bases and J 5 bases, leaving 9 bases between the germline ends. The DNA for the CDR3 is TGTGCCAGCAGCGCCAGGGGTACTGAAGCTTTCTTT. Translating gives CASSARGTEAFF. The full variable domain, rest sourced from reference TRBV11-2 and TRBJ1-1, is EAGVAQSPRYKIIEKRQSVAFWCNPISGHATLYWYQQILGQGPKLLIQFQNNGVVDDSQLPKDRFSAERLKGVDSTLKIQPAKLEDSAVYLCASSARGTEAFFGQGTRLTVV.

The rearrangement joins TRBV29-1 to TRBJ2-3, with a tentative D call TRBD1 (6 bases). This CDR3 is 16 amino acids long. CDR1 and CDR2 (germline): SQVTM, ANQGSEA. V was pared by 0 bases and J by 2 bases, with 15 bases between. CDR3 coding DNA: TGCAGCGTTGAAGAACCTCACACAGGGTTCACAGATACGCAGTATTTT. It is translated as CSVEEPHTGFTDTQYF.

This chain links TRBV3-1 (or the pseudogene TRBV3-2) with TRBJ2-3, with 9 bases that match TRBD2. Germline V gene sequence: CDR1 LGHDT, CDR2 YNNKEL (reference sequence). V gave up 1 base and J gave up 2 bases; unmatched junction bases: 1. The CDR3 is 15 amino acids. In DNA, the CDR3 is TGTGCCAGCAGCCAAGGGACTAGCGTCACAGATACGCAGTATTTT. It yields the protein CASSQGTSVTDTQYF.

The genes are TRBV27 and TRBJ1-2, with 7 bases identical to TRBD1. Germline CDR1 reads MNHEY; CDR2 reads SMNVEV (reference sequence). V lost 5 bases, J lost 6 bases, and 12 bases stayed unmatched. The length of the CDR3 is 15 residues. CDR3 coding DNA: TGTGCCAGCAGTACCTACAGGGGTGGTAAAGATGGCTACACCTTC. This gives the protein CASSTYRGGKDGYTF.

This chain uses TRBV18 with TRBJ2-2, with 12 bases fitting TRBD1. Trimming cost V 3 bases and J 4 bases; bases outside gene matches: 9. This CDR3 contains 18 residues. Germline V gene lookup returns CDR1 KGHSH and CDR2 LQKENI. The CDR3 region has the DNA TGTGCCAGCTCACCCCTCGGGGGACAGGGGGCGACCACCGGGGAGCTGTTTTTT. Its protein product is CASSPLGGQGATTGELFF.

CDR3 DNA sequence: TGCGCCAGCAGCTTGGTGAGCCCGACTAGCACAGATACGCAGTATTTT. This translates into CASSLVSPTSTDTQYF. J is TRBJ2-3 and V is TRBV5-1; D is undetermined. From germline, CDR1 is SGHRS and CDR2 YFSETQ. V shed 0 bases and J shed 0 bases, with 11 bases lying between them. The CDR3 is 16 amino acids.

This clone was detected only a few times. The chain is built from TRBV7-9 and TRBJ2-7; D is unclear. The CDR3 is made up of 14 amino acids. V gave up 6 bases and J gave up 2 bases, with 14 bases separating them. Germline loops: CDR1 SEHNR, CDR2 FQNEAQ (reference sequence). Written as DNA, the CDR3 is TGTGCCAGCAGTAGATCGGGTACTGCCTACGAGCAGTACTTC. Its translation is CASSRSGTAYEQYF.

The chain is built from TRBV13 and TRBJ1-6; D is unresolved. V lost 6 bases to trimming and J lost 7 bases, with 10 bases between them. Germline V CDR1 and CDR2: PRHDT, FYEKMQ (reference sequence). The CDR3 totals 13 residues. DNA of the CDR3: TGTGCCAGCAGGCTGACGGAGAATTCACCCCTCCACTTT. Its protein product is CASRLTENSPLHF.

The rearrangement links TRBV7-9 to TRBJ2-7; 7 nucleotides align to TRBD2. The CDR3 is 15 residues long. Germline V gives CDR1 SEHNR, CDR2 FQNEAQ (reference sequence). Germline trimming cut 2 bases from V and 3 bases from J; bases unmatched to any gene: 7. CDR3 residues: CASSLLFGGSYEQYF. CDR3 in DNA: TGTGCCAGCAGCTTACTTTTTGGCGGGAGCTACGAGCAGTACTTC.

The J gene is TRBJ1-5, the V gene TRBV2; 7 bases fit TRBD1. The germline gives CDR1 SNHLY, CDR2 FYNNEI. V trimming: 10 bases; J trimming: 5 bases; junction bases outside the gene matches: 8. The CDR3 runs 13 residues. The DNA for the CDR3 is TGTGCCACCAACAGGGGCCCAGATCAGCCCCAGCATTTT. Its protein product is CATNRGPDQPQHF.

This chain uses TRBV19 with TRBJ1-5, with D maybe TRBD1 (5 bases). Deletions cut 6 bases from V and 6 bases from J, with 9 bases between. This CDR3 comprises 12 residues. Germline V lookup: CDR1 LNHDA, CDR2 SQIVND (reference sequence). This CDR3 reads CASRTGGQPQHF. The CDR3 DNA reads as TGTGCCAGTAGAACGGGGGGTCAGCCCCAGCATTTT. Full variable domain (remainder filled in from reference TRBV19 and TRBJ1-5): DGGITQSPKYLFRKEGQNVTLSCEQNLNHDAMYWYRQDPGQGLRLIYYSQIVNDFQKGDIAEGYSVSREKKESFPLTVTSAQKNPTAFYLCASRTGGQPQHFGDGTRLSIL.